A single sample gave rise to the 16 T cell receptor beta chains below, sequenced in a study of molecular identifiers for immune sequencing clone quantification. In TCRdb, the PCR reads were re-called with MiXCR into one record per CDR3 protein. The sample includes fewer than 350,000 distinct CDR3 sequences, roughly a quarter of them seen just once. The sample was naive CD8+ T cells from blood, with Jurkat cell RNA spiked in. Subset indicated: FACS-sorted CD8+CD4-CCR7+CD45RA+ naive T cells. The source is a human donor in good health. Some libraries in this study had Jurkat cell RNA spiked in.

The J gene is TRBJ2-5, the V gene TRBV6-2 or TRBV6-3; D is uncertain. Germline-derived CDR1 and CDR2 are MNHEY and SVGEGT. This CDR3 contains 14 residues. The V end lost 3 bases, the J end lost 2 bases, and 10 bases lay between the germline ends. The CDR3 region has the DNA TGTGCCAGCAGTTATACTCGGGTTCAAGAGACCCAGTACTTC. Residues: CASSYTRVQETQYF.

This clonotype was recorded at least ten times. The chain has TRBV6-5 and TRBJ2-1; possibly TRBD2 for D (5 bases). The CDR3 extends over 14 amino acids. Between the trimmed V and J ends, which lost 5 bases and 15 bases, there was a span of 23 bases. Per the germline V gene, CDR1 is MNHEY and CDR2 is SVGAGI. The CDR3 DNA reads as TGTGCCAGCAGTCATCTAGTAGCGACTCCCTCGCCGTTCTTC. Encoded protein: CASSHLVATPSPFF.

Concerning this clonotype itself: It may be a read error: a sequence one base away is much more abundant. This chain links TRBV28 with TRBJ2-7; no clear D gene. CDR1 MDHEN and CDR2 SYDVKM come from the germline V gene. The CDR3 extends over 14 amino acids. CDR3 coding DNA: TGTGCCAGCACCACGCCCGGGTCCTCCTACGCGCAGTACTTC. Its protein product is CASTTPGSSYAQYF.

Regarding this clonotype: A much larger clonotype is one base distant, so this may be a read error. The chain has TRBV6-2 or TRBV6-3 and TRBJ1-1; weak D call: TRBD1 (6 bases). Germline V gene lookup returns CDR1 MNHEY and CDR2 SVGEGT. The CDR3 runs 14 residues. V lost 6 bases and J lost 4, with 15 bases in between. CDR3 sequence (DNA): TGTGCCAGCAGCCGCACAGGGTCGGGCACTGAAGCTTTCTTT. This encodes CASSRTGSGTEAFF.

Note on this clonotype: This may be a read error: a much more frequent sequence differs by one nucleotide. V gene TRBV13 combines with J gene TRBJ1-5, with 7 bases that match TRBD1. This CDR3 spans 14 amino acids. CDR1 is PRHDT, CDR2 FYEKMQ, per germline (reference sequence). V shed 4 bases and J 5 bases; nucleotides not matched to a gene: 5. The CDR3 DNA sequence: TGTGCCAGCAGCTCCAGGGGGTCCGATCAGCCCCAGCATTTT. Encoded protein: CASSSRGSDQPQHF. The whole variable domain, filled in from reference TRBV13 and TRBJ1-5, reads AAGVIQSPRHLIKEKRETATLKCYPIPRHDTVYWYQQGPGQDPQFLISFYEKMQSDKGSIPDRFSAQQFSDYHSELNMSSLELGDSALYFCASSSRGSDQPQHFGDGTRLSIL.

Notes on this clonotype: A junction end diverges from the germline sequence, so it may reflect a read error. The V call is TRBV6-2 or TRBV6-3, the J call TRBJ2-7, with 8 bases lining up with TRBD2. The germline V gene has CDR1 MNHEY and CDR2 SVGEGT. CDR3 size: 18 residues. The CDR3 DNA is TGTGCCAGCAGTTACGACCGAGCGGGGGCGGTGACCTCCTACGAGCGGTACTTC. It yields the protein CASSYDRAGAVTSYERYF.

This clonotype was counted many times. The chain is built from TRBV29-1 and TRBJ2-3; D is possibly TRBD2 (7 bases). Germline V CDR1 and CDR2: SQVTM, ANQGSEA. V was trimmed by 1 base and J by 6 bases, leaving 20 bases between them. The CDR3 has 16 amino acids. This CDR3 is CSVEGLGGPGLDTQYF. As DNA, the CDR3 is TGCAGCGTTGAAGGACTGGGGGGGCCAGGTTTGGATACGCAGTATTTT.

This clonotype was seen a few times. The chain combines TRBV6-6 with TRBJ1-5, with D perhaps matching TRBD1 (5 bases). V dropped 2 bases and J dropped 3 bases, with 8 bases sitting between them. The CDR3 contains 14 residues. Per the germline V gene, CDR1 is MNHNY and CDR2 is SVGAGI (reference sequence). In DNA, the CDR3 is TGTGCCAGCAGTTACGGGGGAATCAATCAGCCCCAGCATTTT. Its translation: CASSYGGINQPQHF.

This clonotype showed up many times. J is TRBJ2-5 and V is TRBV7-9; D gene unclear. The V and J ends lost 2 bases and 3 bases respectively, with 10 bases between them. CDR1 is SEHNR and CDR2 is FQNEAQ in the germline V gene (reference sequence). The CDR3 contains 14 residues. The CDR3 sequence: CASSLLGGEETQYF. The DNA for the CDR3 is TGTGCCAGCAGCTTATTAGGTGGGGAAGAGACCCAGTACTTC.

This clonotype occurred many times. V usage is TRBV9 and J usage is TRBJ2-1; 9 bases are shared with TRBD1. The V segment lost 4 bases and the J segment 15 bases; nucleotides outside the gene matches: 8. This CDR3 contains 12 residues. Germline V gene lookup returns CDR1 SGDLS and CDR2 YYNGEE. The CDR3 DNA follows: TGTGCCAGCAGCACACGGACAGGGGTCGTGTTCTTC. Translation: CASSTRTGVVFF. Filled out from reference TRBV9 and TRBJ2-1, the complete variable domain reads DSGVTQTPKHLITATGQRVTLRCSPRSGDLSVYWYQQSLDQGLQFLIQYYNGEERAKGNILERFSAQQFPDLHSELNLSSLELGDSALYFCASSTRTGVVFFGPGTRLTVL.

This clonotype was found many times. The rearrangement links TRBV5-1 to TRBJ2-5, with 7 bases identical to TRBD1. This CDR3 comprises 16 residues. V lost 4 bases, J lost 0 bases, and 9 bases stayed unmatched. Germline V gives CDR1 SGHRS, CDR2 YFSETQ. CDR3 in DNA: TGCGCCAGCAGCCCCAAGACAGGGCTGTACCAAGAGACCCAGTACTTC. Residues: CASSPKTGLYQETQYF.

The count of this clonotype is one. Being one base from a much bigger clone, this may be a read error. The V and J genes are TRBV5-1 and TRBJ1-1, with 8 bases that match TRBD1. Germline CDR1 is SGHRS and CDR2 is YFSETQ. With V trimmed by 4 bases and J by 6 bases, 23 bases remained unmatched. This CDR3 has 19 amino acids. This CDR3 reads CASSAREGQGPLGLSEAFF. DNA of the CDR3: TGCGCCAGCAGCGCGCGGGAAGGACAGGGCCCCCTCGGACTTTCTGAAGCTTTCTTT.

This clonotype was picked up one time. A much larger clone sits a single nucleotide away, making a read error possible. The chain is built from TRBV5-1 and TRBJ2-7; D unresolved. The V end was cut by 0 bases, the J end by 9 bases, with 16 bases between. Germline values: CDR1 SGHRS, CDR2 YFSETQ. CDR3 length: 14 residues. DNA for the CDR3: TGCGCCAGCAGCTTGGCCCTGGCGTCCCACGCGCAGTACTTC. Translating gives CASSLALASHAQYF. The variable domain in full, with the rest retrieved from reference TRBV5-1 and TRBJ2-7, is KAGVTQTPRYLIKTRGQQVTLSCSPISGHRSVSWYQQTPGQGLQFLFEYFSETQRNKGNFPGRFSGRQFSNSRSEMNVSTLELGDSALYLCASSLALASHAQYFGPGTRLTVT.

This clonotype was seen a few times. The chain's CDR3 is CAWSVGTGGYEQYF. As DNA, the CDR3 is TGTGCCTGGAGTGTGGGGACAGGGGGCTACGAGCAGTACTTC. This chain uses TRBV30 with TRBJ2-7; 11 bases are shared with TRBD1. The CDR3 totals 14 residues. The V segment lost 0 bases and the J segment 3 bases; nucleotides outside the gene matches: 1. Germline CDR1 and CDR2: GTSNPN and SVGIG (reference sequence).

The chain combines TRBV15 with TRBJ2-7, with D perhaps being TRBD1 or TRBD2 (5 bases each). CDR3 length: 16 amino acids. CDR1 is LNHNV and CDR2 is YYDKDF in the germline V gene (reference sequence). The V and J ends lost 0 bases and 0 bases respectively, with 12 bases between them. DNA of the CDR3: TGTGCCACCAGCAGAGATCGGGGCAGTCTCTCCTACGAGCAGTACTTC. Its translation: CATSRDRGSLSYEQYF.

This clonotype showed up many times. The chain joins TRBV25-1 to TRBJ2-3; 8 nucleotides agree with TRBD2. The CDR3 extends over 16 amino acids. The germline V gene has CDR1 MGHDK and CDR2 SYGVNS. V lost 2 bases to trimming and J lost 2 bases; unmatched junction nucleotides: 6. The CDR3 DNA follows: TGTGCCAGCAGTGAACTACTAGCGGATTACACAGATACGCAGTATTTT. Residues: CASSELLADYTDTQYF.